The next 20 T cell receptor beta chains were all read from a single sample in a study of T cell repertoires and HLA-DP antigens. These receptors lack a known antigen. Here immunoSEQ multiplex PCR was the method, and the copy in TCRdb shows in-frame clones only, minus some. The profile shows 90,000 to 130,000 clones, nearly 95% of them singletons. Sequencing was done on a sample of CD4+ T cells from PBMCs. These receptors all come from a woman aged 18-30 years in good health and CMV-seronegative.

V gene TRBV5-1 combines with J gene TRBJ2-3; perhaps TRBD1 as D (6 bases). Trimming took off 7 bases at V and 1 base at J, with 19 bases between the two ends. The CDR3 contains 16 residues. Germline-derived CDR1 and CDR2 are SGHRS and YFSETQ. CDR3 nucleotides: TGCGCCAGCCGGAAACAGGGTATGGAGGGCACAGATACGCAGTATTTT. It specifies CASRKQGMEGTDTQYF.

The J gene is TRBJ2-7, the V gene TRBV9; the match to TRBD1 covers 9 bases. Germline CDR1 reads SGDLS; CDR2 reads YYNGEE. Trimming at V came to 4 bases and at J to 6 bases, leaving 11 bases not matched to a gene. The CDR3 contains 15 residues. The CDR3 spells CASSIRTGDASEQYF. CDR3 DNA sequence: TGTGCCAGCAGCATACGGACAGGGGACGCGAGCGAGCAGTACTTC.

The J gene is TRBJ2-1, the V gene TRBV14; D is perhaps TRBD2 (6 bases). This CDR3 has 15 residues. The ends were cut back, 1 base at V and 2 bases at J, with 9 bases in the middle. Germline-derived CDR1 and CDR2 are SGHDN and FVKESK. As DNA, the CDR3 is TGTGCCAGCAGCCAAGGGTGGGAGGCCTACAATGAGCAGTTCTTC. This gives the protein CASSQGWEAYNEQFF.

The V and J genes are TRBV7-6 and TRBJ2-5; 8 nucleotides align to TRBD1. Germline trimming cut 4 bases from V and 5 bases from J; bases unmatched to any gene: 12. In germline, CDR1 is SGHVS, CDR2 FNYEAQ. The CDR3 consists of 16 residues. CDR3 region: CASSWGETGVGETQYF. CDR3 nucleotides: TGTGCCAGCAGCTGGGGAGAGACAGGGGTAGGGGAGACCCAGTACTTC. Drawing the rest from reference TRBV7-6 and TRBJ2-5, the complete variable domain is GAGVSQSPRYKVTKRGQDVALRCDPISGHVSLYWYRQALGQGPEFLTYFNYEAQQDKSGLPNDRFSAERPEGSISTLTIQRTEQRDSAMYRCASSWGETGVGETQYFGPGTRLLVL.

The chain is built from TRBV28 and TRBJ2-4; TRBD1 or TRBD2 may be the D gene (5 bases each). Germline CDR1 and CDR2: MDHEN and SYDVKM. The V gene lost 3 bases and the J gene lost 0 bases, with 18 bases spanning the gap. CDR3 length equals 18 residues. The CDR3 here is CASSFPAGANLAKNIQYF. The CDR3 nucleotides read TGTGCCAGCAGTTTCCCTGCCGGGGCCAATCTAGCCAAAAACATTCAGTACTTC.

Concerning this clone: Other nucleotide sequences in the sample specify the same CDR3. Written as DNA, the CDR3 is TGTGCCAGTAGTATATCAGATACGCAGTATTTT. Its translation: CASSISDTQYF. This rearrangement joins TRBV19 to TRBJ2-3; no clear D. The CDR3 totals 11 residues. CDR1 and CDR2 (germline): LNHDA, SQIVND (reference sequence). V was trimmed by 2 bases and J by 4 bases, leaving 1 base between them.

J is TRBJ1-1 and V is TRBV7-3, with D perhaps matching TRBD1 (6 bases). Germline V gene sequence: CDR1 SGHTA, CDR2 FQGTGA. This CDR3 contains 15 residues. V was cut by 5 bases and J by 7 bases, with 20 bases left in between. CDR3 DNA sequence: TGTGCCAGCAGCCCCCGGGCGGGGGGCGCCTATGAAGCTTTCTTT. It translates to CASSPRAGGAYEAFF.

This chain links TRBV28 with TRBJ2-7; possible D gene TRBD2, 5 bases. The CDR3 runs to 14 residues. The germline V and J ends were trimmed by 8 bases and 2 bases, with 16 bases remaining between them. Germline CDR1 MDHEN, CDR2 SYDVKM. This chain's CDR3 is CASGGNPTPYEQYF. The CDR3 region has the DNA TGTGCCAGCGGAGGAAACCCAACCCCCTACGAGCAGTACTTC.

The chain has TRBV28 and TRBJ2-3; 11 positions match TRBD2. From germline, CDR1 is MDHEN and CDR2 SYDVKM. The CDR3 runs to 16 residues. The V gene end was trimmed by 6 bases and the J gene end by 2 bases; junction bases not matched to a gene: 7. CDR3 in DNA: TGTGCCAGCAGACTTAGCGGGAGGGGGTTCACAGATACGCAGTATTTT. This sequence encodes CASRLSGRGFTDTQYF.

CDR3 amino acids: CSVSAQLAVTGELFF. In DNA, the CDR3 is TGCAGCGTTTCCGCCCAGTTGGCGGTCACCGGGGAGCTGTTTTTT. J is TRBJ2-2 and V is TRBV29-1; no clear D. The CDR3 runs 15 residues. V was trimmed by 5 bases and J by 4 bases, leaving 17 bases between them. The V gene's germline CDR1 is SQVTM and CDR2 ANQGSEA.

This clone was observed a single time. The CDR3: CASTSRGTSGGRSAPTQYF. The CDR3 DNA reads TGTGCCAGCACCTCCAGAGGAACTAGCGGGGGTAGGTCGGCGCCTACGCAGTATTTT. The chain joins TRBV11-2 to TRBJ2-3; 11 nucleotides line up with TRBD2. Unmatched junction bases numbered 23, after V lost 7 bases and J lost 8 bases. Germline V gives CDR1 SGHAT, CDR2 FQNNGV. This CDR3 has 19 amino acids.

The chain uses TRBV15 and TRBJ2-1; D gene unclear. The germline V gene encodes CDR1 LNHNV and CDR2 YYDKDF (reference sequence). Trimming shortened V by 0 bases and J by 4 bases, and 10 bases separated the two germline ends. There are 15 residues in the CDR3. CDR3 DNA sequence: TGTGCCACCAGCAGAGATCTGGGTTCATACAATGAGCAGTTCTTC. This sequence encodes CATSRDLGSYNEQFF.

The CDR3 nucleotides read TGTGCCAGCAGCCGCTGGTACTCTGGGGCCAACGTCCTGACTTTC. Its protein is CASSRWYSGANVLTF. The V call is TRBV7-6, the J call TRBJ2-6; the D is unclear. With 5 bases removed from V and 0 bases from J, the gap between germline ends came to 8 bases. CDR3 size: 15 residues. Germline-derived CDR1 and CDR2 are SGHVS and FNYEAQ.

This chain joins TRBV9 and TRBJ2-4; TRBD1 is a possible D gene (6 bases). Germline lookup yields CDR1 SGDLS and CDR2 YYNGEE. The V and J ends lost 0 bases and 3 bases respectively, with 7 bases between them. CDR3 size: 14 residues. The CDR3 sequence: CASSVGDNKNIQYF. The DNA of the CDR3 is TGTGCCAGCAGCGTAGGGGACAACAAAAACATTCAGTACTTC.

The chain employs TRBV2 and TRBJ1-6; no reliable D call. The CDR3 totals 13 residues. The germline V and J ends were trimmed by 8 bases and 4 bases, with 9 bases remaining between them. The germline gives CDR1 SNHLY, CDR2 FYNNEI. The CDR3 here is CASVLDYNSPLHF. CDR3 coding DNA: TGTGCCAGCGTTTTAGATTATAATTCACCCCTCCACTTT.

V usage is TRBV2 and J usage is TRBJ2-3; TRBD1 might be the D (7 bases). The V end lost 7 bases, the J end lost 6 bases, and 20 bases lay between the germline ends. The CDR3 has 15 residues. CDR1 is SNHLY, CDR2 FYNNEI, per germline. The CDR3 DNA reads as TGTGCCAGCATCAGGGGGGACAGCTCGTCGGATACGCAGTATTTT. Protein product: CASIRGDSSSDTQYF.

V and J are TRBV9 and TRBJ2-2, with D hard to call. V was clipped by 5 bases and J by 5 bases, with 13 bases between them. Germline CDR1 and CDR2: SGDLS and YYNGEE. The CDR3 totals 14 residues. DNA of the CDR3: TGTGCCAGCAGACCCCAACTGGCAACCGGGGAGCTGTTTTTT. It translates to CASRPQLATGELFF.

This chain links TRBV5-6 with TRBJ1-5; 7 bases map to TRBD1. The CDR3 has 15 amino acids. Germline V gene sequence: CDR1 SGHDT, CDR2 YYEEEE. The V gene end was trimmed by 5 bases and the J gene end by 7 bases; junction bases not matched to a gene: 12. The CDR3 nucleotides read TGTGCCAGCAGGGGGGTAGTCAGGGGGGAGCAGCCCCAGCATTTT. Its protein product is CASRGVVRGEQPQHF.

The chain couples TRBV5-1 to TRBJ1-1; the match to TRBD1 covers 7 bases. V gave up 4 bases and J gave up 7 bases; unmatched junction bases: 10. The CDR3 covers 14 residues. Germline CDR1 reads SGHRS; CDR2 reads YFSETQ. The chain's CDR3 is CASSARQGRNEAFF. The DNA of the CDR3 is TGCGCCAGCAGCGCCAGACAGGGTAGAAATGAAGCTTTCTTT.

This clone was picked up a small number of times. This chain links TRBV5-1 with TRBJ2-1, with TRBD2 matching over 10 bases. Germline V gives CDR1 SGHRS, CDR2 YFSETQ. The CDR3 is 16 residues long. V was pared by 4 bases and J by 5 bases, with 9 bases of the junction left unmatched. CDR3 sequence: CASSAPSGSTHNEQFF. The CDR3, as DNA: TGCGCCAGCAGCGCCCCTAGCGGGAGTACCCACAATGAGCAGTTCTTC.